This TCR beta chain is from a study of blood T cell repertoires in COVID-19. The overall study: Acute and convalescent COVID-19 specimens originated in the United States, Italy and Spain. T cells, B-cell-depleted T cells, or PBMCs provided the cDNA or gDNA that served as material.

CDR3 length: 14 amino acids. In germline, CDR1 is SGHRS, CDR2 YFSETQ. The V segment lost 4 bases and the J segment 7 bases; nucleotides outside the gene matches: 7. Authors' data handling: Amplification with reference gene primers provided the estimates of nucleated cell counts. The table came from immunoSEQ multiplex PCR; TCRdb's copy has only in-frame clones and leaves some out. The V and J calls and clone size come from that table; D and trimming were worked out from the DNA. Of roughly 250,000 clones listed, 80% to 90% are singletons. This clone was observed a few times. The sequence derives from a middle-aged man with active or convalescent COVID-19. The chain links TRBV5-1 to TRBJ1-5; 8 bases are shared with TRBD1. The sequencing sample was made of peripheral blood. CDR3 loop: CASSHGQGGQPQHF. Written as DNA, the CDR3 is TGCGCCAGCAGCCACGGACAGGGTGGGCAGCCCCAGCATTTT. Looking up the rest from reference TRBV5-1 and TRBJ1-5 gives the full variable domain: KAGVTQTPRYLIKTRGQQVTLSCSPISGHRSVSWYQQTPGQGLQFLFEYFSETQRNKGNFPGRFSGRQFSNSRSEMNVSTLELGDSALYLCASSHGQGGQPQHFGDGTRLSIL.